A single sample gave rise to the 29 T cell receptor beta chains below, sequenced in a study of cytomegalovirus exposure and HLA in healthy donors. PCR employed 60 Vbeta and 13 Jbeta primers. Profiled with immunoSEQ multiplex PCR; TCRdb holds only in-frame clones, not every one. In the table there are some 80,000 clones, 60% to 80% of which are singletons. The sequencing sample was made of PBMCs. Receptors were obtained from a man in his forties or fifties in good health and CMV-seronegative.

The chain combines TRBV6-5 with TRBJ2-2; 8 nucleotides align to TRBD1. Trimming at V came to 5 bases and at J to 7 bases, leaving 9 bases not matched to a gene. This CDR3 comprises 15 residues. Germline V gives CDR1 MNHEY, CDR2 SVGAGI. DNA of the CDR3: TGTGCCAGCAGTCTTTACGACAGGGGTGGCGGGGAGCTGTTTTTT. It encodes CASSLYDRGGGELFF.

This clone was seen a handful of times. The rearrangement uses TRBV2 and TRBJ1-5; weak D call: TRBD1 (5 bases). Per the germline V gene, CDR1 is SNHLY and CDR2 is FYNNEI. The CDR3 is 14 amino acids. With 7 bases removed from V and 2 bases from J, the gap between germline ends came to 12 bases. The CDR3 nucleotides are TGTGCCAGCACTGGCGGGGCGGGCAATCAGCCCCAGCATTTT. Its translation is CASTGGAGNQPQHF.

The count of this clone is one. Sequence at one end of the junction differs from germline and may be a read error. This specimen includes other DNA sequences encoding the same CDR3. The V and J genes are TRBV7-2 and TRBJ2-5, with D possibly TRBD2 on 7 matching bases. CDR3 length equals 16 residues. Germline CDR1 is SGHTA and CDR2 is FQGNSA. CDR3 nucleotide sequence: TGTGCCAGTAGCTTAGGAGTGGGGGGGCTTCAAGAGACCCAGTACTTC. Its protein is CASSLGVGGLQETQYF.

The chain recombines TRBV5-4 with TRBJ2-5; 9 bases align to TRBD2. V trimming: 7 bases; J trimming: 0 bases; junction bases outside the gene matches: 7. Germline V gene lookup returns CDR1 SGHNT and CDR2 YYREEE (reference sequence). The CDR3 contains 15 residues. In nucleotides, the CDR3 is TGTGCCAGCGGGGGGATAGCGGGGGACCAAGAGACCCAGTACTTC. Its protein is CASGGIAGDQETQYF.

The CDR3 nucleotides are TGTGCCAGCAGCTTTGAGGCGGGAGCTGGTGAGACCCAGTACTTC. Encoded protein: CASSFEAGAGETQYF. The V call is TRBV7-9, the J call TRBJ2-5; TRBD2 aligns across 7 bases. The CDR3 is made up of 15 amino acids. J was trimmed by 5 bases and V by 3 bases; bases with no gene match: 9. Germline-derived CDR1 and CDR2 are SEHNR and FQNEAQ (reference sequence).

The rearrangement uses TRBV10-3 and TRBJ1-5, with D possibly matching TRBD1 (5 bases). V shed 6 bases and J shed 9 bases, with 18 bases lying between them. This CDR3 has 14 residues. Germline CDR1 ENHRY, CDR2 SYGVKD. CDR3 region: CAISAGGERGPQHF. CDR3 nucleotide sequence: TGTGCCATCAGCGCCGGAGGGGAACGTGGGCCCCAGCATTTT.

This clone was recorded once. CDR3 in amino acids: CASNPGQRNSPLHF. DNA for the CDR3: TGTGCCAGCAACCCTGGACAGCGTAATTCACCCCTCCACTTT. The chain couples TRBV7-8 to TRBJ1-6; D possibly corresponds to TRBD1 (6 bases). Germline CDR1 and CDR2: SGHVS and FQNEAQ. This CDR3 has 14 residues. V gave up 7 bases and J gave up 6 bases, with 13 bases separating them.

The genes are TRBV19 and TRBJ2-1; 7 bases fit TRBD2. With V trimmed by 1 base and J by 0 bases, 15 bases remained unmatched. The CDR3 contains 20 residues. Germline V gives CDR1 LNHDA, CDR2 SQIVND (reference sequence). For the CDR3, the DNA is TGTGCCAGTAGTATAGTGTCGGGACTAACAGCACCTCCCTCCTACAATGAGCAGTTCTTC. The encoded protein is CASSIVSGLTAPPSYNEQFF.

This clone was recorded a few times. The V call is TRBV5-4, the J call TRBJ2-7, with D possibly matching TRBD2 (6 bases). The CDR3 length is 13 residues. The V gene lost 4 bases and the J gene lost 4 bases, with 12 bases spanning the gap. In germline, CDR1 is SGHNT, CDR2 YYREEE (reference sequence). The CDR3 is CASSLSGLYEQYF. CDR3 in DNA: TGTGCCAGCAGCCTTAGCGGACTTTACGAGCAGTACTTC.

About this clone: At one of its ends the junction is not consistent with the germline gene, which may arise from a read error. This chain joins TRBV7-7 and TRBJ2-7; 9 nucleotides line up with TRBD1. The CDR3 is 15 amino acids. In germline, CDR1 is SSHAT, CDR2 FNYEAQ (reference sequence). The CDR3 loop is CASSLGTGPSYEQYF. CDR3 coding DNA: TGTGCTAGCAGCTTAGGGACAGGGCCCTCCTACGAGCAGTACTTC.

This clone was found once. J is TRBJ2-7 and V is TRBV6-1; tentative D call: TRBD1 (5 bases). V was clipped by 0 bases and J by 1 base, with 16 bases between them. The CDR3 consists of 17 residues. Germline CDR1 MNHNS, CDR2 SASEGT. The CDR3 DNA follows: TGTGCCAGCAGTGAAGCGCAGGGCCGACCGGCTTCCTACGAGCAGTACTTC. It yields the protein CASSEAQGRPASYEQYF.

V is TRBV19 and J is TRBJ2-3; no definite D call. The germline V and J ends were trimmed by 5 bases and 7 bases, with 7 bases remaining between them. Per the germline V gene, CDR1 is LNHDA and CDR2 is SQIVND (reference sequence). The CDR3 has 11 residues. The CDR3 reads CASSLSNTQYF. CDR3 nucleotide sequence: TGTGCCAGTAGTCTTTCTAATACGCAGTATTTT.

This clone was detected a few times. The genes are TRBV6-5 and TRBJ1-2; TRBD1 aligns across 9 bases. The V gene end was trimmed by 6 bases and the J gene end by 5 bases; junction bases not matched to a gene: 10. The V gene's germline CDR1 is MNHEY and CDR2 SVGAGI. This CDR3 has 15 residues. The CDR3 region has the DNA TGTGCCAGCAGCCGGGACAGGGCTGTGTCATATGGCTACACCTTC. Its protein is CASSRDRAVSYGYTF.

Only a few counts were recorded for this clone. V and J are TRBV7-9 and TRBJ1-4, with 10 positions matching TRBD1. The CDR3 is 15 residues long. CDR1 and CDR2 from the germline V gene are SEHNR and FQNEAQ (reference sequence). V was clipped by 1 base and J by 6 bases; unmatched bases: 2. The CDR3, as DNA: TGTGCCAGCAGCTTAGGGACAGGGGGGCATGAAAAACTGTTTTTT. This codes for CASSLGTGGHEKLFF.

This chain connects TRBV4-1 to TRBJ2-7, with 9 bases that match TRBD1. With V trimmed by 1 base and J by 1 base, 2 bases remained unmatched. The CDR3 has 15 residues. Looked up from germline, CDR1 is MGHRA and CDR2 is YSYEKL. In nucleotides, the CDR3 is TGCGCCAGCAGCCAAGGACAGGGGGTGTCCTACGAGCAGTACTTC. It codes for CASSQGQGVSYEQYF.

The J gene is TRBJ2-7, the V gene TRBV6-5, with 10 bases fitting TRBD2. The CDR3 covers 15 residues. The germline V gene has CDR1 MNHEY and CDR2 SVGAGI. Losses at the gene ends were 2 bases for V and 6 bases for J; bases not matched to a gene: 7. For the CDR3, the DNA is TGTGCCAGCAGTTACCCCCAGCGGGGGGGCCCCGAGCAGTACTTC. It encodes CASSYPQRGGPEQYF.

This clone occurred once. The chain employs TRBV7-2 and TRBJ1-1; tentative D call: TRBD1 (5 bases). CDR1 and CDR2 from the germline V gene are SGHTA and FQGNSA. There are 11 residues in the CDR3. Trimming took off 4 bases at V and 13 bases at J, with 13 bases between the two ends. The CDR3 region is CASSSSGWLFF. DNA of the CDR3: TGTGCCAGCAGCTCCTCAGGGTGGCTTTTCTTT.

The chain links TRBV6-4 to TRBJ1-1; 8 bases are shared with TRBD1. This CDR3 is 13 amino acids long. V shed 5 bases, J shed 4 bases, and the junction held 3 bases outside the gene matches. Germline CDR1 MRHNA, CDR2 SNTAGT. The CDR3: CASSSRGPTEAFF. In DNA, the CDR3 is TGTGCCAGCAGTTCCAGGGGGCCCACTGAAGCTTTCTTT.

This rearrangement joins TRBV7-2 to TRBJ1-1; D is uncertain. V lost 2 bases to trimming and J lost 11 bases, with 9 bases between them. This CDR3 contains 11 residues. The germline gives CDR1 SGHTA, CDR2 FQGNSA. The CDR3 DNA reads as TGTGCCAGCAGCTTATGGTTGCGGGCTTTCTTT. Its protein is CASSLWLRAFF.

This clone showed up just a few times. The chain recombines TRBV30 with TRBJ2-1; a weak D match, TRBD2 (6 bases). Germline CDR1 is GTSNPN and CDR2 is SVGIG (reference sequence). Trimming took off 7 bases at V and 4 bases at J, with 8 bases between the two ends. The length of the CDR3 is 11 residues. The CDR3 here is CASGVYNEQFF. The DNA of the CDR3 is TGTGCCTCGGGGGTATACAATGAGCAGTTCTTC. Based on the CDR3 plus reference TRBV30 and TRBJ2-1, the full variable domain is SQTIHQWPATLVQPVGSPLSLECTVEGTSNPNLYWYRQAAGRGLQLLFYSVGIGQISSEVPQNLSASRPQDRQFILSSKKLLLSDSGFYLCASGVYNEQFFGPGTRLTVL.

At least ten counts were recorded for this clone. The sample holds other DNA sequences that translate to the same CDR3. The CDR3 is CASSLEQGNSPLHF. CDR3 bases: TGTGCCAGCAGCTTAGAACAGGGAAATTCACCCCTCCACTTT. V and J are TRBV11-2 and TRBJ1-6, with D possibly matching TRBD1 (6 bases). V was cut by 0 bases and J by 7 bases, with 7 bases left in between. Germline V gene data show CDR1 as SGHAT and CDR2 as FQNNGV. The CDR3 covers 14 residues.

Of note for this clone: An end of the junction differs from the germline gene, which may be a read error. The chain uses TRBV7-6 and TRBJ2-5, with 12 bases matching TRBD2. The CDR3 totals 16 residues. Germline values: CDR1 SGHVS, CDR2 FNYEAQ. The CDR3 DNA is TGTGCCAGCAGCCTCCTCGGACTAGCGGGGACAGAGGCCCAGTACTTC. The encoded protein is CASSLLGLAGTEAQYF.

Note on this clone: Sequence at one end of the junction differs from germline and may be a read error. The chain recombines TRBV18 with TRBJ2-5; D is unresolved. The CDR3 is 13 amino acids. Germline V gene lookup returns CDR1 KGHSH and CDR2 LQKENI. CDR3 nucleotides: TGTGCCAGCTCACCAGGAGTTCAAGAGGCCCAGTACTTC. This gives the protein CASSPGVQEAQYF.

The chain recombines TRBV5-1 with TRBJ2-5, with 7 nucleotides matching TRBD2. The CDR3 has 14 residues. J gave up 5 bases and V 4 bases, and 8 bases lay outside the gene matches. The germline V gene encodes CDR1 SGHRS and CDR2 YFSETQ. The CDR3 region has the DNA TGCGCCAGCAGCCCCGGACTAGAACGGGAGACCCAGTACTTC. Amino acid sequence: CASSPGLERETQYF.

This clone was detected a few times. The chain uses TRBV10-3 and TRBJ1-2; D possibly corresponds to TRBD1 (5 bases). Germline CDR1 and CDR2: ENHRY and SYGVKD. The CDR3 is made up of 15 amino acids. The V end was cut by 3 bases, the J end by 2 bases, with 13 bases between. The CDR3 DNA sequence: TGTGCCATCAGTGATGGCGGGGGAAGAAACTATGGCTACACCTTC. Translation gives CAISDGGGRNYGYTF.

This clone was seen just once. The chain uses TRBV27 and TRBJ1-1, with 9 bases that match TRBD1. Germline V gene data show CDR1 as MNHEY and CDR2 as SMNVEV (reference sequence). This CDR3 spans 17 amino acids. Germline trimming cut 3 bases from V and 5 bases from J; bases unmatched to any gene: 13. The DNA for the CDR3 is TGTGCCAGCAGTTTTAAAAACTTACAGGGGGCGTCTACTGAAGCTTTCTTT. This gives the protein CASSFKNLQGASTEAFF.

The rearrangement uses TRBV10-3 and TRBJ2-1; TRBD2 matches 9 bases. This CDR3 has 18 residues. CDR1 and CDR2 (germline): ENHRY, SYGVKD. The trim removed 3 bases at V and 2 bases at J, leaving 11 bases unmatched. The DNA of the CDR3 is TGTGCCATCAGTGATTCTCGCGGGGGGGCCGTAACCTACAATGAGCAGTTCTTC. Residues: CAISDSRGGAVTYNEQFF.

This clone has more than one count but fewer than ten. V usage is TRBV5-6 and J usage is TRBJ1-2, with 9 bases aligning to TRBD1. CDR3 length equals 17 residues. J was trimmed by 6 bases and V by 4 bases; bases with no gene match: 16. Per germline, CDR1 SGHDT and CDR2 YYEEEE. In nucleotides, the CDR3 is TGTGCCAGCAGCCCACGGGACAGGGAATTGTCCCCGGATGGCTACACCTTC. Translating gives CASSPRDRELSPDGYTF.

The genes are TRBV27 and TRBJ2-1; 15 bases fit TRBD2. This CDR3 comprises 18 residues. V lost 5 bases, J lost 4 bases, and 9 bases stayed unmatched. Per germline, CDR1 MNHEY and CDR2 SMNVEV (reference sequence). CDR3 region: CASSLPGLAGGPYNEQFF. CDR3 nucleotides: TGTGCCAGCAGTCTCCCGGGACTAGCGGGGGGACCTTACAATGAGCAGTTCTTC.